What follows are 14 T cell receptor beta chains derived from one specimen sequenced in a study of shared clonotypes between healthy human individuals. Here immunoSEQ multiplex PCR was the method, and the copy in TCRdb shows in-frame clones only, minus some. The data contain more than 2 million clones, around 95% of them singletons. The specimen sequenced was naive CD4+ T cells sorted from blood. Specified subset: CD45RA+ positively selected. The receptor set was obtained from a man in his late teens or twenties in good health.

The chain carries TRBV5-4 and TRBJ1-2; D gene ambiguous. This CDR3 spans 14 amino acids. Trimming removed 9 bases from V and 2 bases from J, with 17 bases in between. The V gene's germline CDR1 is SGHNT and CDR2 YYREEE (reference sequence). The CDR3 spells CATQPPGENYGYTF. The CDR3 DNA reads TGTGCCACCCAGCCCCCGGGAGAGAACTATGGCTACACCTTC.

Turning to this clone: Other DNA sequences within the sample encode an identical CDR3. This rearrangement joins TRBV10-3 to TRBJ1-2, with 8 bases aligning to TRBD1. The CDR3 spans 14 residues. The ends lost 3 bases at V and 3 bases at J; junction bases unmatched: 3. CDR1 and CDR2 (germline): ENHRY, SYGVKD. Here the CDR3 reads CAISEKTGDYGYTF. The CDR3 coding sequence is TGTGCCATCAGTGAAAAGACAGGGGACTATGGCTACACCTTC.

The chain uses TRBV11-2 and TRBJ2-1, with TRBD2 matching over 8 bases. This CDR3 contains 16 residues. Germline V lookup: CDR1 SGHAT, CDR2 FQNNGV. The trim removed 2 bases at V and 6 bases at J, leaving 9 bases unmatched. CDR3 nucleotide sequence: TGTGCCAGCAGCTTAAGGCGGGGGGCCTCCCTCAATGAGCAGTTCTTC. This codes for CASSLRRGASLNEQFF.

Points on this clone: Other DNA sequences within the sample encode an identical CDR3. V and J are TRBV9 and TRBJ2-2; D ambiguous. The V end was cut by 0 bases, the J end by 6 bases, with 6 bases between. The germline CDR1 and CDR2 sequences are SGDLS and YYNGEE. The CDR3 totals 13 residues. CDR3 amino acids: CASSVGSAGELFF. The CDR3 DNA reads as TGTGCCAGCAGCGTAGGGTCCGCCGGGGAGCTGTTTTTT. The full variable domain, completed using reference TRBV9 and TRBJ2-2, is DSGVTQTPKHLITATGQRVTLRCSPRSGDLSVYWYQQSLDQGLQFLIQYYNGEERAKGNILERFSAQQFPDLHSELNLSSLELGDSALYFCASSVGSAGELFFGEGSRLTVL.

This chain links TRBV5-1 with TRBJ1-2, with no clear D. Germline CDR1 is SGHRS and CDR2 is YFSETQ. The CDR3 spans 14 residues. V lost 4 bases to trimming and J lost 4 bases, with 14 bases between them. In DNA, the CDR3 is TGCGCCAGCAGCCCCAGCCCGGAGGGCTATGGCTACACCTTC. This sequence encodes CASSPSPEGYGYTF.

The rearrangement uses TRBV28 and TRBJ1-6; D is unresolved. V lost 1 base and J lost 13, with 11 bases in between. The V gene's germline CDR1 is MDHEN and CDR2 SYDVKM. This CDR3 contains 13 residues. CDR3 sequence: CASSLSMGPPLHF. CDR3 in DNA: TGTGCCAGCAGTTTATCGATGGGTCCCCCCCTCCACTTT. The complete variable domain, with remaining parts taken from reference TRBV28 and TRBJ1-6, reads DVKVTQSSRYLVKRTGEKVFLECVQDMDHENMFWYRQDPGLGLRLIYFSYDVKMKEKGDIPEGYSVSREKKERFSLILESASTNQTSMYLCASSLSMGPPLHFGNGTRLTVT.

The count of this clone is one. Other DNA sequences from this sample encode an identical CDR3 as well. This chain uses TRBV19 with TRBJ2-7, with D perhaps matching TRBD1 (6 bases). This CDR3 is 14 amino acids long. Germline CDR1 and CDR2: LNHDA and SQIVND (reference sequence). Trimming shortened V by 1 base and J by 4 bases, and 11 bases separated the two germline ends. The CDR3: CASSIVGGTYEQYF. The CDR3 nucleotides read TGTGCCAGTAGTATAGTAGGGGGAACTTACGAGCAGTACTTC.

The chain joins TRBV6-4 to TRBJ2-1; 7 bases are a match to TRBD2. Germline V gene lookup returns CDR1 MRHNA and CDR2 SNTAGT. After removal of 6 bases from V and 3 bases from J, the junction contained 14 bases not matched to a gene. There are 17 residues in the CDR3. The CDR3 protein is CASRDEILKRDYNEQFF. DNA for the CDR3: TGTGCCAGCAGAGACGAAATCCTAAAGCGGGACTACAATGAGCAGTTCTTC.

This chain connects TRBV2 to TRBJ2-7; 10 nucleotides match TRBD1. The CDR3 contains 14 residues. The V gene end was trimmed by 5 bases and the J gene end by 6 bases; junction bases not matched to a gene: 7. CDR1 is SNHLY and CDR2 is FYNNEI in the germline V gene. The CDR3 region is CASSTDRGLGEQYF. CDR3 sequence (DNA): TGTGCCAGCAGTACAGACAGGGGGCTCGGCGAGCAGTACTTC.

The chain has TRBV7-9 and TRBJ1-4; perhaps TRBD1 as D (6 bases). Germline V gene sequence: CDR1 SEHNR, CDR2 FQNEAQ (reference sequence). The CDR3 is 15 residues long. Between the trimmed V and J ends, which lost 5 bases and 6 bases, there was a span of 16 bases. CDR3 protein: CASSPNREADEKLFF. The CDR3 DNA reads TGTGCCAGCAGCCCAAACAGGGAGGCGGATGAAAAACTGTTTTTT.

This clone was seen more than once but under ten times. V gene TRBV6-5 combines with J gene TRBJ1-6, with D unclear. The CDR3 consists of 15 residues. In germline, CDR1 is MNHEY, CDR2 SVGAGI. V gave up 0 bases and J gave up 6 bases, with 9 bases separating them. The CDR3 spells CASSYSWDINSPLHF. The CDR3 DNA reads as TGTGCCAGCAGTTACTCGTGGGATATTAATTCACCCCTCCACTTT.

The V and J genes are TRBV6-6 and TRBJ1-5; D possibly corresponds to TRBD1 (6 bases). Trimming took 5 bases from V and 12 from J, leaving 11 bases between them. The germline gives CDR1 MNHNY, CDR2 SVGAGI (reference sequence). The CDR3 has 11 residues. CDR3 coding DNA: TGTGCCAGCAGTAGTGGACAGTACCAGCATTTT. It is translated as CASSSGQYQHF.

The chain is built from TRBV29-1 and TRBJ2-1; TRBD1 or TRBD2 may be the D gene (5 bases each). CDR1 is SQVTM and CDR2 is ANQGSEA in the germline V gene. V lost 3 bases, J lost 5 bases, and 8 bases lay in between. The CDR3 is 12 amino acids. The CDR3 reads CSVEGPHNEQFF. The CDR3 region has the DNA TGCAGCGTTGAGGGACCCCACAATGAGCAGTTCTTC.

The chain combines TRBV27 with TRBJ1-6, with D perhaps TRBD1 (6 bases). With 5 bases removed from V and 7 bases from J, the gap between germline ends came to 15 bases. This CDR3 comprises 15 residues. Per the germline V gene, CDR1 is MNHEY and CDR2 is SMNVEV (reference sequence). CDR3 sequence reads: CASSITGSGNSPLHF. Written as DNA, the CDR3 is TGTGCCAGCAGTATAACAGGGTCTGGAAATTCACCCCTCCACTTT.